A single sample gave rise to the 8 T cell receptor beta chains below, sequenced in a study of T cell repertoires in cytomegalovirus infection. These receptors are not linked to any known antigen. TCRdb re-called the reads through MiXCR, storing one row per CDR3 protein. Of roughly 920,000 distinct CDR3 sequences listed, around 31% are singletons. This sample comprised cultured CD8+ T cells from PBMCs, obtained from culture after CMV antigen stimulation. Every receptor here comes from a human donor in good health (CMV status not recorded). Some clones in this sample may be carry-over from other donors' samples.

This clonotype was recorded at least ten times. This chain joins TRBV7-9 and TRBJ1-1, with D perhaps matching TRBD1 (6 bases). V lost 5 bases to trimming and J lost 5 bases, with 18 bases between them. The CDR3 sequence is 15 residues long. Germline V lookup: CDR1 SEHNR, CDR2 FQNEAQ (reference sequence). CDR3 nucleotide sequence: TGTGCCAGCAGCCGCGATTCAGGGGTACGGACTGAAGCTTTCTTT. Residues: CASSRDSGVRTEAFF.

This clonotype was detected ten times or more. The chain carries TRBV28 and TRBJ1-5; 9 nucleotides line up with TRBD1. This CDR3 comprises 15 residues. Unmatched junction bases numbered 3, after V lost 4 bases and J lost 2 bases. Germline assignment: CDR1 MDHEN and CDR2 SYDVKM. CDR3 protein: CASSSDRGGNQPQHF. DNA of the CDR3: TGTGCCAGCAGTTCGGACAGGGGAGGCAATCAGCCCCAGCATTTT.

This clonotype was observed a few times. The V gene is TRBV20-1, the J gene TRBJ1-2; 12 bases are a match to TRBD1. V lost 0 bases to trimming and J lost 5 bases; unmatched junction nucleotides: 10. The germline gives CDR1 DFQATT, CDR2 SNEGSKA (reference sequence). The CDR3 is 17 residues long. The CDR3 DNA reads as TGCAGTGCTAGAGATAATAGGGGACAGGGGGCGAATTATGGCTACACCTTC. Translating it yields CSARDNRGQGANYGYTF.

This clonotype was observed many times. The chain carries TRBV7-6 and TRBJ1-2, with D unclear. Between the trimmed V and J ends, which lost 5 bases and 5 bases, there was a span of 18 bases. This CDR3 spans 15 amino acids. In germline, CDR1 is SGHVS, CDR2 FNYEAQ. The chain's CDR3 is CASSPSERWRYGYTF. Written as DNA, the CDR3 is TGTGCCAGCAGCCCCTCGGAACGGTGGAGATATGGCTACACCTTC. Full variable domain (remainder filled in from reference TRBV7-6 and TRBJ1-2): GAGVSQSPRYKVTKRGQDVALRCDPISGHVSLYWYRQALGQGPEFLTYFNYEAQQDKSGLPNDRFSAERPEGSISTLTIQRTEQRDSAMYRCASSPSERWRYGYTFGSGTRLTVV.

The sample holds a few counts of this clonotype. CDR3 sequence reads: CASRGPTGVEQFF. The CDR3 DNA is TGTGCCAGCAGAGGACCCACAGGGGTTGAGCAGTTCTTC. V is TRBV6-1 and J is TRBJ2-1; 7 nucleotides line up with TRBD1. The V gene's germline CDR1 is MNHNS and CDR2 SASEGT. Trimming took 6 bases from V and 9 from J; bases not matched to a gene: 8. CDR3 length: 13 amino acids.

This clonotype was counted a few times. V gene TRBV9 combines with J gene TRBJ2-1; D possibly corresponds to TRBD1 (5 bases). This CDR3 spans 14 amino acids. V lost 0 bases and J 8 bases, leaving 12 bases between the germline ends. CDR1 is SGDLS, CDR2 YYNGEE, per germline. In DNA form, the CDR3 reads TGTGCCAGCAGCGTAGAGGGCAGGGTCTATGAGCAGTTCTTC. Amino acid sequence: CASSVEGRVYEQFF. Variable domain in full (rest from reference TRBV9 and TRBJ2-1): DSGVTQTPKHLITATGQRVTLRCSPRSGDLSVYWYQQSLDQGLQFLIQYYNGEERAKGNILERFSAQQFPDLHSELNLSSLELGDSALYFCASSVEGRVYEQFFGPGTRLTVL.

The sample holds a few counts of this clonotype. The chain is built from TRBV7-9 and TRBJ2-7; D gene unclear. The CDR3 is 14 residues long. With 5 bases removed from V and 2 bases from J, the gap between germline ends came to 13 bases. Looked up from germline, CDR1 is SEHNR and CDR2 is FQNEAQ (reference sequence). The CDR3 DNA sequence: TGTGCCAGCAGCCCCCCCGGCAACCCCTACGAGCAGTACGTC. Amino acid sequence: CASSPPGNPYEQYV.

This chain links TRBV27 with TRBJ1-2; D is undetermined. The V end lost 0 bases, the J end lost 4 bases, and 12 bases lay between the germline ends. CDR1 is MNHEY, CDR2 SMNVEV, per germline (reference sequence). The CDR3 is made up of 15 amino acids. CDR3 in amino acids: CASSLSGDPRYGYTF. CDR3 coding DNA: TGTGCCAGCAGTTTATCTGGGGATCCTCGCTATGGCTACACCTTC.